These 25 T cell receptor beta chains were sequenced from one sample in a study of T cell responses to AZD1222 COVID-19 vaccine. Some clones are missing from TCRdb's copy, which holds only in-frame ones; the method was immunoSEQ multiplex PCR. The sample yields 150,000 to 200,000 clones, approximately 94% seen once. The material sequenced was peripheral blood, taken on day 0 of AZD1222 vaccination. These receptors came from an adult in good health.

The chain uses TRBV7-2 and TRBJ1-1, with D hard to call. V lost 6 bases, J lost 3 bases, and 14 bases lay in between. The length of the CDR3 is 14 residues. Germline V gene lookup returns CDR1 SGHTA and CDR2 FQGNSA. The CDR3 is CASRPTTDHTEAFF. In DNA form, the CDR3 reads TGTGCCAGCAGACCGACAACGGACCACACTGAAGCTTTCTTT. Looking up the rest from reference TRBV7-2 and TRBJ1-1 gives the full variable domain: GAGVSQSPSNKVTEKGKDVELRCDPISGHTALYWYRQSLGQGLEFLIYFQGNSAPDKSGLPSDRFSAERTGGSVSTLTIQRTQQEDSAVYLCASRPTTDHTEAFFGQGTRLTVV.

The chain carries TRBV11-3 and TRBJ2-1, with 8 nucleotides matching TRBD2. J was trimmed by 8 bases and V by 5 bases; bases with no gene match: 14. Germline V gene lookup returns CDR1 SGHNT and CDR2 YENEEA. This CDR3 spans 16 amino acids. Written as DNA, the CDR3 is TGTGCCAGCAGCAGCGGGGTAGCGGGGACCCTGGATGAGCAGTTCTTC. Translating it yields CASSSGVAGTLDEQFF.

The V call is TRBV7-8, the J call TRBJ1-2; D possibly corresponds to TRBD1 (5 bases). Germline CDR1 is SGHVS and CDR2 is FQNEAQ. Deletions cut 3 bases from V and 5 bases from J, with 10 bases between. The CDR3 consists of 13 residues. In DNA, the CDR3 is TGTGCCAGCAGCTTCGGGACGGCGTATGGCTACACCTTC. It codes for CASSFGTAYGYTF.

The J gene is TRBJ1-2, the V gene TRBV9, with D perhaps TRBD1 (5 bases). Germline V gene sequence: CDR1 SGDLS, CDR2 YYNGEE. The CDR3 has 13 amino acids. The V end was cut by 3 bases, the J end by 4 bases, with 10 bases between. The CDR3 coding sequence is TGTGCCAGCAGCGGGACCGGGGGCTATGGCTACACCTTC. Its translation is CASSGTGGYGYTF.

The CDR3 here is CASSINPDRTEAFF. In DNA form, the CDR3 reads TGTGCCAGCAGCATCAACCCGGACAGGACTGAAGCTTTCTTT. The chain links TRBV7-2 to TRBJ1-1; 7 bases match TRBD1. J was trimmed by 5 bases and V by 5 bases; bases with no gene match: 8. Germline V gene sequence: CDR1 SGHTA, CDR2 FQGNSA. The CDR3 runs 14 residues.

The chain employs TRBV29-1 and TRBJ2-7, with TRBD1 identical over 10 bases. The CDR3 loop spans 14 amino acids. The V and J ends lost 2 bases and 3 bases, in that order; junction bases with no gene match: 4. The germline V gene encodes CDR1 SQVTM and CDR2 ANQGSEA. The CDR3: CSVETDRGFYEQYF. In DNA form, the CDR3 reads TGCAGCGTTGAAACGGACAGGGGGTTCTACGAGCAGTACTTC.

V is TRBV28 and J is TRBJ2-1; TRBD1 or TRBD2 may be the D gene (6 bases each). Deletions cut 7 bases from V and 2 bases from J, with 18 bases between. This CDR3 region has 16 residues. Per the germline V gene, CDR1 is MDHEN and CDR2 is SYDVKM. In DNA, the CDR3 is TGTGCCAGCATTCTTAATGGGGGGCTCACCTACAATGAGCAGTTCTTC. Encoded protein: CASILNGGLTYNEQFF.

This rearrangement joins TRBV6-5 to TRBJ2-1; 8 bases are shared with TRBD1. The V gene's germline CDR1 is MNHEY and CDR2 SVGAGI. The trim removed 5 bases at V and 6 bases at J, leaving 9 bases unmatched. The CDR3 spans 15 residues. As DNA, the CDR3 is TGTGCCAGCAGTAAACCCCAAGACAGGGGCAATGAGCAGTTCTTC. This gives the protein CASSKPQDRGNEQFF.

The CDR3 sequence is CASSDRDGAFF. CDR3 sequence (DNA): TGTGCCAGCAGTGACAGGGATGGAGCTTTCTTT. The genes are TRBV28 and TRBJ1-1, with 7 bases aligning to TRBD1. This CDR3 comprises 11 residues. Looked up from germline, CDR1 is MDHEN and CDR2 is SYDVKM. J lost 10 bases, V lost 5 bases, and 4 bases had no gene match.

The rearrangement links TRBV28 to TRBJ2-7; D is possibly TRBD1 (7 bases). The CDR3 is 17 residues long. Trimming shortened V by 3 bases and J by 4 bases, and 22 bases separated the two germline ends. CDR1 and CDR2 (germline): MDHEN, SYDVKM. The CDR3 loop reads CASSFGGVGRGFYEQYF. DNA for the CDR3: TGTGCCAGCAGTTTTGGAGGGGTCGGCAGGGGGTTTTACGAGCAGTACTTC.

The chain uses TRBV5-1 and TRBJ1-2, with D perhaps TRBD1 (5 bases). With 4 bases removed from V and 0 bases from J, the gap between germline ends came to 10 bases. Germline V gives CDR1 SGHRS, CDR2 YFSETQ. The CDR3 covers 14 residues. The CDR3 loop reads CASSKTATNYGYTF. In DNA, the CDR3 is TGCGCCAGCAGCAAGACAGCGACTAACTATGGCTACACCTTC.

This clone was detected once. This chain connects TRBV5-4 to TRBJ2-5; 8 nucleotides align to TRBD2. Germline V gene sequence: CDR1 SGHNT, CDR2 YYREEE (reference sequence). The CDR3 has 15 amino acids. Germline trimming cut 4 bases from V and 7 bases from J; bases unmatched to any gene: 12. The CDR3 loop reads CASSQGLSGGGTQYF. In DNA, the CDR3 is TGTGCCAGCAGCCAGGGACTCAGCGGGGGCGGGACCCAGTACTTC.

V usage is TRBV6-5 and J usage is TRBJ1-6; D not resolved. CDR1 is MNHEY, CDR2 SVGAGI, per germline. V was clipped by 6 bases and J by 8 bases, with 11 bases between them. This CDR3 contains 13 residues. The chain's CDR3 is CASSFISDSPLHF. The CDR3 region has the DNA TGTGCCAGCAGCTTTATCAGCGATTCACCCCTCCACTTT.

The chain carries TRBV29-1 and TRBJ1-5; D might be TRBD1 (5 bases). CDR3 length equals 13 residues. Germline V CDR1 and CDR2: SQVTM, ANQGSEA. The ends were cut back, 6 bases at V and 0 bases at J, with 9 bases in the middle. The CDR3 here is CSVSTVSNQPQHF. Written as DNA, the CDR3 is TGCAGCGTCTCGACAGTTAGCAATCAGCCCCAGCATTTT.

The table lists this clone with a count of one. The chain carries TRBV30 and TRBJ1-1, with D unresolved. Germline lookup yields CDR1 GTSNPN and CDR2 SVGIG (reference sequence). V lost 3 bases and J lost 4, with 18 bases in between. The CDR3 has 15 residues. In DNA, the CDR3 is TGTGCCTGGAGAGCCCCGACCTCCACGGGCACTGAAGCTTTCTTT. Amino acid sequence: CAWRAPTSTGTEAFF.

This chain uses TRBV19 with TRBJ2-2, with 8 bases lining up with TRBD2. V shed 8 bases and J 4 bases; nucleotides not matched to a gene: 9. This CDR3 has 15 amino acids. Per the germline V gene, CDR1 is LNHDA and CDR2 is SQIVND (reference sequence). This CDR3 is CASVGAGVFTGELFF. Written as DNA, the CDR3 is TGTGCCAGTGTCGGAGCGGGAGTGTTCACCGGGGAGCTGTTTTTT.

This chain uses TRBV27 with TRBJ2-2; D is unclear. V was cut by 6 bases and J by 6 bases, with 17 bases left in between. This CDR3 has 15 residues. The germline gives CDR1 MNHEY, CDR2 SMNVEV (reference sequence). CDR3 bases: TGTGCCAGCAGAACAATTGCGCAGCTCCCCGGGGAGCTGTTTTTT. It translates to CASRTIAQLPGELFF.

This sequence joins TRBV11-1 and TRBJ1-6, with D maybe TRBD1 (5 bases). The CDR3 is made up of 15 amino acids. Trimming pared 3 bases from V and 5 bases from J, leaving 11 bases between. Germline V gene data show CDR1 as SGHAT and CDR2 as FQDESV (reference sequence). CDR3 nucleotide sequence: TGTGCCAGCAGCTTTGGGGACGGTCATAATTCACCCCTCCACTTT. It encodes CASSFGDGHNSPLHF.

The rearrangement uses TRBV6-5 and TRBJ2-7; the match to TRBD2 covers 7 bases. This CDR3 contains 14 residues. Germline loops: CDR1 MNHEY, CDR2 SVGAGI. With V trimmed by 4 bases and J by 5 bases, 8 bases remained unmatched. CDR3 in amino acids: CASSSGGSDDEQYF. The CDR3, as DNA: TGTGCCAGCAGTTCTGGCGGGAGCGACGACGAGCAGTACTTC.

The chain recombines TRBV7-6 with TRBJ2-7; the D gene is possibly TRBD1 (6 bases). Looked up from germline, CDR1 is SGHVS and CDR2 is FNYEAQ. The germline V and J ends were trimmed by 4 bases and 2 bases, with 15 bases remaining between them. This CDR3 has 15 amino acids. CDR3 sequence (DNA): TGTGCCAGCAGCTCCCGTGGGGGCCCCACCTACGAGCAGTACTTC. This sequence encodes CASSSRGGPTYEQYF.

This chain joins TRBV10-3 and TRBJ2-7, with D tentatively TRBD1 or TRBD2 (6 bases each). Trimming took 2 bases from V and 1 from J, leaving 15 bases between them. The CDR3 contains 16 residues. The germline V gene has CDR1 ENHRY and CDR2 SYGVKD. In nucleotides, the CDR3 is TGTGCCATCAGTGAGATTCCGGGGGCCCAATCCTACGAGCAGTACTTC. Translating gives CAISEIPGAQSYEQYF.

The chain employs TRBV6-5 and TRBJ1-1; 7 nucleotides line up with TRBD1. CDR3 size: 15 residues. The germline V gene has CDR1 MNHEY and CDR2 SVGAGI. The V segment lost 6 bases and the J segment 4 bases; nucleotides outside the gene matches: 11. In nucleotides, the CDR3 is TGTGCCAGCAGCCCATCAGACAGGGACTCCACTGAAGCTTTCTTT. It is translated as CASSPSDRDSTEAFF.

The J gene is TRBJ2-5, the V gene TRBV7-2; D is undetermined. Germline CDR1 and CDR2: SGHTA and FQGNSA. The ends were cut back, 1 base at V and 5 bases at J, with 8 bases in the middle. The CDR3 covers 13 residues. CDR3 residues: CASSLGRRETQYF. The CDR3 coding sequence is TGTGCCAGCAGCTTAGGCCGGCGGGAGACCCAGTACTTC.

The chain uses TRBV27 and TRBJ1-1; D is possibly TRBD1 (5 bases). The V gene's germline CDR1 is MNHEY and CDR2 SMNVEV (reference sequence). There are 15 residues in the CDR3. Trimming shortened V by 0 bases and J by 5 bases, and 13 bases separated the two germline ends. CDR3 residues: CASSLSGVGGTEAFF. The CDR3 region has the DNA TGTGCCAGCAGTTTATCGGGGGTTGGGGGGACTGAAGCTTTCTTT.

The genes are TRBV20-1 and TRBJ2-3; D not resolved. Germline V gene lookup returns CDR1 DFQATT and CDR2 SNEGSKA (reference sequence). The CDR3 has 14 residues. V shed 3 bases and J shed 1 base, with 11 bases lying between them. This chain's CDR3 is CSASSSARTDTQYF. The CDR3 bases are TGCAGTGCTAGTTCCAGCGCCCGCACAGATACGCAGTATTTT.